A selection of T cell receptor beta chains follows, all from one sample in a study of T cell repertoires in cytomegalovirus infection. Their recognized antigens are unknown. TCRdb redid the calling of the reads with MiXCR, one entry per CDR3 protein. This sample carries fewer than 900,000 distinct CDR3 sequences, around 29% of them seen once, and the ten largest clones take under 15%. The input for sequencing was cultured CD8+ T cells from PBMCs, taken from culture after CMV antigen stimulation. The receptor set was obtained from a human donor in good health (CMV status not recorded). Some clones in this sample may be carry-over from other donors' samples. The CDR3 runs from the conserved cysteine through the conserved F or W. The order of the fields is clone size, J gene, V gene, D gene, CDR3 DNA, CDR3 protein. A D gene is named only where the DNA matches it firmly. The size field is filled for only some rows; it gives once, few, many or a size class.

few,TRBJ2-4,TRBV7-9,-,TGTGCCAGCAGCTTAGGGGGAGGAGAAAACATTCAGTACTTC,CASSLGGGENIQYF
-,TRBJ2-1,TRBV7-8,TRBD2,TGTGCCAGCAGCCGATCCGGGACTAGCGAATACAATGAGCAGTTCTTC,CASSRSGTSEYNEQFF
-,TRBJ1-2,TRBV6-4,-,TGTGCCAGCAGTGAAGTTGACAGCCCAGCTAACTATGGCTACACCTTC,CASSEVDSPANYGYTF
few,TRBJ1-2,TRBV27,-,TGTGCCAGCACCTATAGAGGGGGTAACCATGGCTACACCTTC,CASTYRGGNHGYTF
-,TRBJ2-1,TRBV3-1,TRBD2,TGTGCCAGCAGCCCCACATTCGTAGCGGGGGGGGGGCAGTTCTTC,CASSPTFVAGGGQFF
-,TRBJ1-1,TRBV20-1,TRBD1,TGCAGTGCTTACAACAGGGGACCGAACACTGAAGCTTTCTTT,CSAYNRGPNTEAFF
-,TRBJ2-3,TRBV4-2,-,TGTGCCAGCAGGGGTGAAGGGGAGAGCACAGATACGCAGTATTTT,CASRGEGESTDTQYF
few,TRBJ2-1,TRBV7-6,TRBD2,TGTGCCAGCAGCCCGCCGGCGGGGGTGGCCAATGAGCAGTTCTTC,CASSPPAGVANEQFF
-,TRBJ1-4,TRBV11-3,-,TGTGCCAGCAGCCGAACCCGACAGCCAACTAATGAAAAACTGTTTTTT,CASSRTRQPTNEKLFF
few,TRBJ2-2,TRBV15,-,TGTGCCACCAGCAGCGAACCGGCGGCGAACACCGGGGAGCTGTTTTTT,CATSSEPAANTGELFF
many,TRBJ2-7,TRBV7-6,-,TGTGCCAGCAGCTTAGGGGCGAACGAGCAGTACTTC,CASSLGANEQYF
-,TRBJ2-7,TRBV6-5,TRBD1,TGTGCCAGCAGTTGGGGGACAGGGTCGGCCTCCGAGCAGTACTTC,CASSWGTGSASEQYF
few,TRBJ1-1,TRBV4-1,TRBD1,TGCGCCAGCAGCCAGACACAGGGGGCGGGCACTGAAGCTTTCTTT,CASSQTQGAGTEAFF
many,TRBJ1-5,TRBV5-1,-,TGCGCCAGCAGCCACTTACCCGGACGGATGCCCCAGCATTTT,CASSHLPGRMPQHF
-,TRBJ2-3,TRBV6-1,-,TGTGCCACGGGACAGGTGGGGGGGTTCGCAGATACGCAGTATTTT,CATGQVGGFADTQYF
-,TRBJ1-1,TRBV27,-,TGTGCCAGCAGGCCGGGAGTGAACACTGAAACTTTCTTT,CASRPGVNTETFF
many,TRBJ2-1,TRBV7-6,-,TGTGCCAGCAGCTTGCGGGGCCAAGACAATGAGCAGTTCTTC,CASSLRGQDNEQFF
-,TRBJ2-6,TRBV27,-,TGTGCCAGCAGCGTGACAAGCTCTGGGGCCAACGTCCTGACTTTC,CASSVTSSGANVLTF
-,TRBJ2-2,TRBV24-1,-,TGTGCCACCAGTGCCGGACAGACTAACACCGGGGAGCTGTTTTTT,CATSAGQTNTGELFF
many,TRBJ1-6,TRBV7-3,-,TGTGCCAGCAGCTTAACTTGGGAGTCAAATTCACCCCTCCACTTT,CASSLTWESNSPLHF
few,TRBJ2-1,TRBV12-3/TRBV12-4,-,TGTGCCAGCGGAATAGAGGGGACCTACAATGAGCAGTTCTTC,CASGIEGTYNEQFF
many,TRBJ2-1,TRBV6-2/TRBV6-3,TRBD2,TGTGCCAGCAGGCCATTCGGGGGGGCCGCGGATGAGCAGTTCTTC,CASRPFGGAADEQFF
-,TRBJ2-5,TRBV7-9,-,TGTGCCAGCAGCTCCCCTTGGTACCAAGAGACCCAGTACTTC,CASSSPWYQETQYF
few,TRBJ1-1,TRBV6-4,-,TGTGCCAGCAGTGACTCGAAGGGGGATGAAGCTTTCTTT,CASSDSKGDEAFF
-,TRBJ2-7,TRBV12-3/TRBV12-4,TRBD2,TGTGCCAGCAGTCCCTCGGGACTAACCCTGGCCTACGAGCAGTACTTC,CASSPSGLTLAYEQYF
-,TRBJ1-3,TRBV18,-,TGTGCCAGCAAAGGGCAGGCTGGAAACACCATATATTTT,CASKGQAGNTIYF
few,TRBJ1-2,TRBV24-1,-,TGTGCCACCAGCCCAGGCCCCTATGGCTACACCTTC,CATSPGPYGYTF
many,TRBJ1-2,TRBV7-6,-,TGTGCCAGCAGCCCGCGGGCAGCCTCATCAGGTGGCTACACCTTC,CASSPRAASSGGYTF
few,TRBJ2-1,TRBV23-1,-,TGCGCCAGCAGTCAATACGAGGGCAGGGGGAGGGATGAGCAGTTCTTC,CASSQYEGRGRDEQFF
many,TRBJ2-1,TRBV7-2,-,TGTGCCAGCAGCTTAAAAGGTTCTCACAATGAGCAGTTCTTC,CASSLKGSHNEQFF
-,TRBJ1-1,TRBV27,TRBD1,TGTGCCAGCAGTTTAGAGGCGACAGGGAGGGCGGCTTTCTTT,CASSLEATGRAAFF
-,TRBJ2-5,TRBV4-1,TRBD1,TGCGCCAGCAGCCCTGGGACAGGGGTTTATGAGACCCAGTACTTC,CASSPGTGVYETQYF
-,TRBJ1-1,TRBV10-3,-,TGTGCCATCAGTGAGTCGGGACATCAGAACACTGAAGCTTTCTTT,CAISESGHQNTEAFF
few,TRBJ2-7,TRBV7-9,-,TGTGCCAGCAGCTCCCCGGGACTCAAGTACGAGCAGTACTTC,CASSSPGLKYEQYF
many,TRBJ1-2,TRBV27,-,TGTGCCAGCAGTCCAGGACTGCCCTATGGCTACACCTTC,CASSPGLPYGYTF
-,TRBJ1-2,TRBV4-1,TRBD1,TGCGCCAGCAGCCAACGGGACAGGGGTCCGCTCGGCTACACCTTC,CASSQRDRGPLGYTF
few,TRBJ2-1,TRBV6-2/TRBV6-3,TRBD2,TGTGCCAGCAGACCTCCTAGCGGGAGCTACAATGAGCAGTTCTTC,CASRPPSGSYNEQFF
-,TRBJ1-2,TRBV12-5,-,TGTGCTAGTGGTTTGGTCCCCCATTACGGCTACACCTTC,CASGLVPHYGYTF
few,TRBJ1-3,TRBV2,-,TGTGCCACCTTAAGGGCGATCTCTGGAAACACCATATATTTT,CATLRAISGNTIYF
-,TRBJ2-5,TRBV4-2,-,TGTGCCAGCAGCCAAGATCCCGAGCAAGAGACCCAGTACTTC,CASSQDPEQETQYF
-,TRBJ2-1,TRBV12-3/TRBV12-4,-,TGTGCCACCACTAGCATGTCCTACAATGAGCAGTTCTTC,CATTSMSYNEQFF
-,TRBJ2-1,TRBV7-9,-,TGTGCCACCGCCCCCTCGGGGGACCACAATGAGCAGTTCTTC,CATAPSGDHNEQFF
many,TRBJ2-1,TRBV7-2,-,TGTGCCAGCAGCTTAGTTACGAGCTCCTACAATGAGCAGTTCTTC,CASSLVTSSYNEQFF
-,TRBJ2-5,TRBV7-9,-,TGTGCCAGCAGACCTCCCACAGAAAACCAAGAGACCCAGTACTTC,CASRPPTENQETQYF
-,TRBJ1-5,TRBV6-6,-,TGTGCCAGCAGTTACTCAGTGACGGGACCGGATAGCAATCAGCCCCAGCATTTT,CASSYSVTGPDSNQPQHF
few,TRBJ1-1,TRBV7-2,-,TGTGCCAGCAGCTTCGCCGTGGTCACTGAAGCTTTCTTT,CASSFAVVTEAFF
many,TRBJ1-2,TRBV7-9,-,TGTGCCAGCAGCTTAGGAGGGCCAGGCTACACCTTC,CASSLGGPGYTF
-,TRBJ1-1,TRBV4-2,TRBD1,TGTGCCAGCAGCCCCGGGACAGAGTCGAACACTGAAGCTTTCTTT,CASSPGTESNTEAFF
-,TRBJ2-7,TRBV6-2/TRBV6-3,-,TGTGCCAGCAGTTGGACTCCAACCTACGAGCAGTACTTC,CASSWTPTYEQYF
few,TRBJ2-3,TRBV2,-,TGTGCCAGCAGTGAGCGGTGGGGGGCCCTCACAGATACGCAGTATTTT,CASSERWGALTDTQYF
-,TRBJ2-5,TRBV12-3/TRBV12-4,-,TGTGCCAGCAGTCGCCGCGGGCCGCAAGAGACCCAGTACTTC,CASSRRGPQETQYF
once,TRBJ2-5,TRBV4-3,-,TGCGCCAGCAGCCAAGATGGCGGGGGCGAAGAGACCCAGTACTTC,CASSQDGGGEETQYF
-,TRBJ2-5,TRBV19,-,TGTGCCAGTAAGTTTAGGACCGCCGAGACCCAGTACTTC,CASKFRTAETQYF
-,TRBJ2-5,TRBV6-2/TRBV6-3,-,TGTGCCAGCAGTAATACAATCTCGGGAGAGACCCAGTACTTC,CASSNTISGETQYF
few,TRBJ2-5,TRBV12-3/TRBV12-4,-,TGTGCCAGCAGTTTTCCGGAAGAGACCCAGTACTTC,CASSFPEETQYF
many,TRBJ1-2,TRBV6-1,-,TGTGCCAGCAGATCGGGACACCTCATTTTC,CASRSGHLIF
-,TRBJ1-1,TRBV29-1,TRBD1,TGCAGCGTTGAAGCGCCGGGCGGGACAGACACTGAAGCTTTCTTT,CSVEAPGGTDTEAFF